The 10 T cell receptor beta chains listed next were all sequenced from one sample in a study of cytomegalovirus exposure and HLA in healthy donors. Researchers ran the PCR with 60 Vbeta and 13 Jbeta primers. The method was immunoSEQ multiplex PCR; TCRdb's version includes in-frame clones alone and lacks a portion of them. Of 150,000 to 200,000 clones listed, more than 70% are singletons. The sequenced sample consisted of PBMCs. The receptors were sampled from a male donor in good health and CMV-seronegative.

V and J are TRBV6-5 and TRBJ2-7; 9 positions agree with TRBD1. V lost 6 bases and J lost 0; bases outside the gene matches: 6. CDR3 size: 15 residues. Looked up from germline, CDR1 is MNHEY and CDR2 is SVGAGI. Here the CDR3 reads CASRQTGGSSYEQYF. The DNA of the CDR3 is TGTGCCAGCAGACAAACAGGGGGCAGCTCCTACGAGCAGTACTTC.

This chain links TRBV28 with TRBJ1-4, with D hard to call. Germline CDR1 MDHEN, CDR2 SYDVKM. Trimming left V 8 bases short and J 8 bases short, with 15 bases between. This CDR3 is 13 amino acids long. The CDR3 nucleotides are TGTGCCAGCTCCGTAGCCGGCCGGGAAAAACTGTTTTTT. This gives the protein CASSVAGREKLFF.

With respect to this clone: One junction end does not reproduce the germline sequence, and a read error may be involved. Other nucleotide sequences in the sample specify the same CDR3. V is TRBV7-7 and J is TRBJ2-7; a possible D gene is TRBD1 (6 bases). This CDR3 has 15 residues. From germline, CDR1 is SSHAT and CDR2 FNYEAQ (reference sequence). CDR3 sequence: CASSPLIQGTYEQYF. The CDR3 DNA follows: TGTGCTAGCAGTCCGCTGATACAGGGCACCTACGAGCAGTACTTC. The variable domain in full, with the rest retrieved from reference TRBV7-7 and TRBJ2-7, is GAGVSQSPRYKVTKRGQDVTLRCDPISSHATLYWYQQALGQGPEFLTYFNYEAQPDKSGLPSDRFSAERPEGSISTLTIQRTEQRDSAMYRCASSPLIQGTYEQYFGPGTRLTVT.

This clone showed up just a few times. The chain uses TRBV10-3 and TRBJ2-1; 7 positions match TRBD2. V lost 7 bases to trimming and J lost 0 bases; unmatched junction nucleotides: 6. Looked up from germline, CDR1 is ENHRY and CDR2 is SYGVKD. The CDR3 extends over 15 amino acids. In DNA, the CDR3 is TGTGCCATCAAGCGGGATCCGGGCTCCTACAATGAGCAGTTCTTC. Translating it yields CAIKRDPGSYNEQFF.

The V and J genes are TRBV5-4 and TRBJ1-1; weak D call: TRBD1 (6 bases). This CDR3 region has 14 residues. The V end lost 3 bases, the J end lost 3 bases, and 12 bases lay between the germline ends. The germline CDR1 and CDR2 sequences are SGHNT and YYREEE (reference sequence). The chain's CDR3 is CASSSNRADTEAFF. The CDR3 bases are TGTGCCAGCAGCTCCAACAGGGCGGACACTGAAGCTTTCTTT.

The CDR3 coding sequence is TGTGCCACCAGCAGGGGACAGGGCCTCTACAATGAGCAGTTCTTC. It encodes CATSRGQGLYNEQFF. The V call is TRBV15, the J call TRBJ2-1; the match to TRBD1 covers 9 bases. The CDR3 loop spans 15 amino acids. V lost 3 bases to trimming and J lost 3 bases; unmatched junction nucleotides: 3. The V gene's germline CDR1 is LNHNV and CDR2 YYDKDF (reference sequence).

The CDR3 sequence is CASNLVAGREQFF. Here the CDR3 DNA reads TGCGCCAGCAACCTGGTAGCGGGGCGTGAGCAGTTCTTC. The chain has TRBV10-1 and TRBJ2-1; TRBD2 matches at 8 bases. Looked up from germline, CDR1 is WNHNN and CDR2 is SYGVQD (reference sequence). This CDR3 spans 13 amino acids. The junction had 8 bases not matched to a gene; V was cut back by 7 bases and J by 9 bases.

This clone has just a few counts. The rearrangement uses TRBV9 and TRBJ2-7; 11 nucleotides agree with TRBD1. Trimming took 0 bases from V and 6 from J; bases not matched to a gene: 5. The CDR3 is made up of 15 amino acids. The V gene's germline CDR1 is SGDLS and CDR2 YYNGEE. The CDR3 DNA follows: TGTGCCAGCAGCGTAGTAGGAGGGACAGGGGGCGAGCAGTACTTC. Its protein is CASSVVGGTGGEQYF.

The chain couples TRBV19 to TRBJ2-2; D is unresolved. The V gene's germline CDR1 is LNHDA and CDR2 SQIVND (reference sequence). The V end was cut by 3 bases, the J end by 6 bases, with 5 bases between. This CDR3 has 12 residues. CDR3 nucleotides: TGTGCCAGTAGTATTTATGCCGGGGAGCTGTTTTTT. It codes for CASSIYAGELFF.

This clone was counted only a few times. The V gene is TRBV6-4, the J gene TRBJ2-3; 9 bases are shared with TRBD1. Per germline, CDR1 MRHNA and CDR2 SNTAGT. The CDR3 consists of 15 residues. Unmatched junction bases numbered 2, after V lost 0 bases and J lost 4 bases. CDR3 bases: TGTGCCAGCAGTGACTCAACAGGGGGCCCAGATACGCAGTATTTT. Translated, it gives CASSDSTGGPDTQYF.